The 15 T cell receptor beta chains listed next were all sequenced from one sample in a study of T-cell memory formation after mild COVID-19. Each CDR3 protein is one row after TCRdb ran MiXCR on the 5' RACE reads. The sample yields about 390,000 distinct CDR3 sequences, around a fifth seen once. The sequenced sample consisted of PBMCs or a T cell subset sorted from them (not recorded which). The receptors were gathered from an adult woman who had mild COVID-19 (a few samples of this study predate the infection). Cell type and time point are not known.

This clonotype was seen ten or more times. V is TRBV12-3 or TRBV12-4 and J is TRBJ2-3; TRBD1 agrees at 7 bases. V was pared by 6 bases and J by 13 bases, with 7 bases of the junction left unmatched. This CDR3 is built from 11 residues. CDR3 sequence: CASSRDREEYF. CDR3 nucleotides: TGTGCCAGCAGCCGGGACAGAGAGGAGTATTTT.

J is TRBJ2-1 and V is TRBV2; 8 nucleotides agree with TRBD2. CDR3 length: 15 residues. Germline V gene data show CDR1 as SNHLY and CDR2 as FYNNEI. The V gene end was trimmed by 6 bases and the J gene end by 0 bases; junction bases not matched to a gene: 4. The CDR3 nucleotides are TGTGCCAGCAGCAAGCGGGAGAGCTCCTACAATGAGCAGTTCTTC. Protein product: CASSKRESSYNEQFF.

A few counts support this clonotype. CDR3 bases: TGTGCCAGCCGTCGCGTGGCGGCGAACTATGGCTACACCTTC. As protein: CASRRVAANYGYTF. This chain connects TRBV6-6 to TRBJ1-2; D is uncertain. Looked up from germline, CDR1 is MNHNY and CDR2 is SVGAGI (reference sequence). This CDR3 spans 14 amino acids. The V gene lost 8 bases and the J gene lost 2 bases, with 15 bases spanning the gap.

This clonotype was seen repeatedly, ten times or more. CDR3 sequence (DNA): TGTGCCAGCAGCTTAGACTTCGGTTACAATGAGCAGTTCTTC. Its protein is CASSLDFGYNEQFF. The J gene is TRBJ2-1, the V gene TRBV7-9; D remains unclear. The CDR3 length is 14 residues. Germline V gene sequence: CDR1 SEHNR, CDR2 FQNEAQ (reference sequence). Trimming removed 1 base at V and 4 bases at J, with 8 bases between.

The chain links TRBV3-1 to TRBJ2-3; TRBD2 matches 7 bases. CDR1 LGHDT and CDR2 YNNKEL come from the germline V gene (reference sequence). The CDR3 length is 13 residues. The J segment lost 8 bases and the V segment lost 0 bases, leaving 2 bases of the junction unmatched. As DNA, the CDR3 is TGTGCCAGCAGCCAAGACCCTAGCGGTACGCAGTATTTT. Translated: CASSQDPSGTQYF.

CDR3 sequence reads: CSVEQRAAPPANEQFF. The CDR3 nucleotides read TGCAGCGTTGAACAGCGGGCGGCCCCTCCGGCGAATGAGCAGTTCTTC. The chain carries TRBV29-1 and TRBJ2-1; TRBD2 might be the D (6 bases). The germline CDR1 and CDR2 sequences are SQVTM and ANQGSEA. The length of the CDR3 is 16 residues. Trimming left V 2 bases short and J 7 bases short, with 21 bases between.

This clonotype occurred a few times. This rearrangement joins TRBV7-6 to TRBJ2-7, with D perhaps matching TRBD2 (6 bases). V was clipped by 4 bases and J by 2 bases, with 15 bases between them. The V gene's germline CDR1 is SGHVS and CDR2 FNYEAQ. CDR3 length: 15 amino acids. CDR3 DNA sequence: TGTGCCAGCAGCTCCCCCGGGACTCCCACCTACGAGCAGTACTTC. Its translation is CASSSPGTPTYEQYF. Looking up the rest from reference TRBV7-6 and TRBJ2-7 gives the full variable domain: GAGVSQSPRYKVTKRGQDVALRCDPISGHVSLYWYRQALGQGPEFLTYFNYEAQQDKSGLPNDRFSAERPEGSISTLTIQRTEQRDSAMYRCASSSPGTPTYEQYFGPGTRLTVT.

V is TRBV9 and J is TRBJ1-2; 8 bases are shared with TRBD1. Germline CDR1 and CDR2: SGDLS and YYNGEE. The V gene end was trimmed by 3 bases and the J gene end by 4 bases; junction bases not matched to a gene: 2. The CDR3 spans 13 residues. For the CDR3, the DNA is TGTGCCAGCAGCGGGGACAGGCTCTATGGCTACACCTTC. It is translated as CASSGDRLYGYTF.

This clonotype turned up a few times. The chain uses TRBV20-1 and TRBJ1-4, with 8 bases matching TRBD1. CDR3 length: 17 amino acids. The germline V gene encodes CDR1 DFQATT and CDR2 SNEGSKA (reference sequence). Unmatched junction bases numbered 11, after V lost 1 base and J lost 4 bases. CDR3 sequence reads: CSARGGQEAYFNEKLFF. CDR3 in DNA: TGCAGTGCTAGAGGGGGACAGGAGGCATACTTTAATGAAAAACTGTTTTTT.

This clonotype came up a few times. The chain joins TRBV24-1 to TRBJ2-3, with 13 bases matching TRBD2. Germline V gene lookup returns CDR1 KGHDR and CDR2 SFDVKD. CDR3 length: 18 residues. V dropped 4 bases and J dropped 5; count of bases not matched to a gene: 11. Here the CDR3 DNA reads TGTGCCACCAGTGACCCTTTTTGGACTAGCGGGGGAATAGATACGCAGTATTTT. Translated, it gives CATSDPFWTSGGIDTQYF.

The table lists this clonotype with a few counts. The chain couples TRBV29-1 to TRBJ2-1, with D uncertain. Trimming stripped 1 base from V and 2 bases from J, with 6 bases between. Germline V gene sequence: CDR1 SQVTM, CDR2 ANQGSEA. This CDR3 is 13 amino acids long. The DNA for the CDR3 is TGCAGCGTTGAAGCCCATGCCTACAATGAGCAGTTCTTC. Its protein product is CSVEAHAYNEQFF.

The chain joins TRBV7-3 to TRBJ2-5; no definite D call. The CDR3 spans 13 residues. V was trimmed by 4 bases and J by 1 base, leaving 7 bases between them. Germline V gene lookup returns CDR1 SGHTA and CDR2 FQGTGA. The CDR3 region is CASSSTIQETQYF. CDR3 DNA: TGTGCCAGCAGCTCTACCATCCAAGAGACCCAGTACTTC.

This clonotype was observed a few times. The chain combines TRBV12-3 or TRBV12-4 with TRBJ1-2, with D maybe TRBD1 (6 bases). V shed 5 bases and J shed 7 bases, with 11 bases lying between them. This CDR3 has 12 residues. The CDR3 region is CASSLRDTGYTF. In nucleotides, the CDR3 is TGTGCCAGCAGTCTCCGGGACACTGGCTACACCTTC.

V and J are TRBV9 and TRBJ2-6, with D uncertain. V gave up 0 bases and J gave up 0 bases, with 10 bases separating them. Germline V gene lookup returns CDR1 SGDLS and CDR2 YYNGEE. This CDR3 spans 17 amino acids. The CDR3 reads CASSVVLYGSGANVLTF. As DNA, the CDR3 is TGTGCCAGCAGCGTAGTATTGTATGGCTCTGGGGCCAACGTCCTGACTTTC.

The sample holds a few counts of this clonotype. This chain links TRBV24-1 with TRBJ2-7; 7 positions agree with TRBD1. Per the germline V gene, CDR1 is KGHDR and CDR2 is SFDVKD. Trimming at V came to 4 bases and at J to 6 bases, leaving 8 bases not matched to a gene. The CDR3 has 14 amino acids. The CDR3 sequence: CATSEGSAGGEQYF. The CDR3 DNA follows: TGTGCCACCAGTGAGGGGTCGGCAGGGGGCGAGCAGTACTTC.